Listed below are T cell receptor beta chains from one sample, sequenced in a study of blood T cell repertoires in COVID-19. Generated by immunoSEQ multiplex PCR, the TCRdb table keeps only in-frame clones and is missing some. Of under 15,000 clones in the sample, roughly 73% are singletons; the top ten hold over 30%. The sample taken for sequencing was peripheral blood. These receptors all come from a human donor in a cohort sampled during active COVID-19. Each CDR3 is given with its conserved first and last residue. A D gene is named only where the DNA matches it firmly. Size is stated for part of the rows, as once, few or many counts, or as a class when the clone is expanded.

.	TRBV6-5	TRBJ2-7	.	TGTGCCAGCAGTTACGGGGGGTGGAGAGAGCAGTACTTC	CASSYGGWREQYF
TRBD1	TRBV5-1	TRBJ1-2	.	TGCGCCAGCACCAGGGGGTGGGAGGCCTATGGCTACACCTTC	CASTRGWEAYGYTF
.	TRBV5-1	TRBJ1-2	.	TGCGCCAGCAGCTTGGTACCAGGGGCTAACTATGGCTACACCTTC	CASSLVPGANYGYTF
TRBD1	TRBV6-5	TRBJ1-6	.	TGTGCCAGCACGTTCGGAGGACAGGGAACTTCACCCCTCCACTTT	CASTFGGQGTSPLHF
TRBD2	TRBV7-6	TRBJ2-1	medium-sized	TGTGCCAGCAGCTTAGTACTAGCGGGGGGCCCCCCCAGCTCCTACAATGAGCAGTTCTTC	CASSLVLAGGPPSSYNEQFF
.	TRBV28	TRBJ1-5	.	TGTGCCATTAGCAGGGGCGCTTATAGCAATCAGCCCCAGCATTTT	CAISRGAYSNQPQHF
.	TRBV6-6	TRBJ1-1	few	TGTGCCAGCAGTTACGGCAGGGGCCCCTACACTGAAGCTTTCTTT	CASSYGRGPYTEAFF
TRBD2	TRBV4-3	TRBJ2-7	.	TGCGCCATGGGGCTAGCGGGAGGGTTACACGAGCAGTACTTC	CAMGLAGGLHEQYF
.	TRBV7-2	TRBJ1-6	.	TGTGCCAGCAGAGCCGCCCGGGTTTTGAATTCACCCCTCCACTTT	CASRAARVLNSPLHF
TRBD1	TRBV4-1	TRBJ2-1	.	TGCGCCAGCAGCCAAGATTTCGACAGGGACAATGAGCAGTTCTTC	CASSQDFDRDNEQFF
TRBD2	TRBV6-5	TRBJ2-5	.	TGTGCCAGCAGTCGACTAGCGGGAGGCCAAGAGACCCAGTACTTC	CASSRLAGGQETQYF
TRBD2	TRBV6-2/TRBV6-3	TRBJ2-5	.	TGTGCCAGCAGTCCCTGGGAGGGGTCAGAGACCCAGTACTTC	CASSPWEGSETQYF
.	TRBV20-1	TRBJ2-3	.	TGCAGTGCTAGTCGGGAAGATCCGCAGTATTTT	CSASREDPQYF
TRBD2	TRBV28	TRBJ2-4	few	TGTGCCAGCAGTCGCAGGGGACTAGCGGTAGGCATTCAGTACTTC	CASSRRGLAVGIQYF
TRBD1	TRBV5-1	TRBJ2-6	.	TGCGCCAGCAGTTCACGGACAGGGAACTCTGGGGCCAACGTCCTGACTTTC	CASSSRTGNSGANVLTF
.	TRBV4-1	TRBJ1-1	.	TGCGCCAGCAGCCCTGACTGGGGAGACATGAACACTGAAGCTTTCTTT	CASSPDWGDMNTEAFF
TRBD2	TRBV2	TRBJ2-3	.	TGTGCCAGCAGTGAAGCGCGTTTGGCGGGGGGGACAGATACGCAGTATTTT	CASSEARLAGGTDTQYF
.	TRBV28	TRBJ2-7	.	TGTGCCAGCAGTATATCTGACAGATTCTACGAGCAGTACTTC	CASSISDRFYEQYF
.	TRBV10-3	TRBJ2-1	few	TGTGCCATCAAGGACATCTACAATGAGCAGTTCTTC	CAIKDIYNEQFF
.	TRBV19	TRBJ1-5	.	TGTGCCAGTAGTATATCGCAGGTTCGGCAGCCCCAGCATTTT	CASSISQVRQPQHF
TRBD1	TRBV7-8	TRBJ1-1	.	TGTGCCAGCAGCTTAAGGTGGGGACAGGGTAGGGAAACTGAAGCTTTCTTT	CASSLRWGQGRETEAFF
.	TRBV5-1	TRBJ1-1	few	TGCGCCAGCAGCGAGAGACTGGGACATTCTAACACTGAAGCTTTCTTT	CASSERLGHSNTEAFF
TRBD1	TRBV7-2	TRBJ1-4	few	TGTGCCAGCAGCGCCAACAGGGGCACTAATGAAAAACTGTTTTTT	CASSANRGTNEKLFF
.	TRBV7-2	TRBJ2-3	.	TGTGCCAGCAGCTTCTCCCCGGTAGATACGCAGTATTTT	CASSFSPVDTQYF
.	TRBV6-2/TRBV6-3	TRBJ1-2	.	TGTGCCAGCAGTTACGCAGGGTTGGACGGCTACACCTTC	CASSYAGLDGYTF
TRBD1	TRBV6-5	TRBJ1-6	few	TGTGCCAGCAGTAACAGGGGGTTGGAAAATTCACCCCTCCACTTT	CASSNRGLENSPLHF
TRBD1	TRBV6-2/TRBV6-3	TRBJ2-1	.	TGTGCCAGCAGTAGGGACAGGGGGGATTACAATGAGCAGTTCTTC	CASSRDRGDYNEQFF